This entry lists 19 T cell receptor beta chains sequenced from one sample in a study of T cell responses to AZD1222 COVID-19 vaccine. Sequencing used immunoSEQ multiplex PCR; TCRdb keeps in-frame clones, though not all of them. This table has about 110,000 clones, 80% to 95% appearing once. The specimen comprised peripheral blood, sampled on day 0 of AZD1222 vaccination. Receptors were obtained from an adult in good health.

The chain joins TRBV18 to TRBJ1-5, with D tentatively TRBD1 (5 bases). V lost 3 bases and J 0 bases, leaving 9 bases between the germline ends. There are 15 residues in the CDR3. Per germline, CDR1 KGHSH and CDR2 LQKENI. The CDR3 loop is CASSPTQVSNQPQHF. In nucleotides, the CDR3 is TGTGCCAGCTCACCGACACAGGTTAGCAATCAGCCCCAGCATTTT.

The chain uses TRBV11-2 and TRBJ2-2; D remains unclear. Trimming cost V 5 bases and J 3 bases, with 1 base left between them. There are 11 residues in the CDR3. Germline V CDR1 and CDR2: SGHAT, FQNNGV. The CDR3 DNA is TGTGCCAGCAGCCACACCGGGGAGCTGTTTTTT. Protein product: CASSHTGELFF.

CDR3 in DNA: TGTGCCAGCAGTTTACCGCACAGGGAGGCCTATGGCTACACCTTC. Translated: CASSLPHREAYGYTF. The chain couples TRBV28 to TRBJ1-2, with a possible D match to TRBD1 (6 bases). The CDR3 is 15 amino acids. Trimming removed 2 bases at V and 4 bases at J, with 14 bases between. Germline lookup yields CDR1 MDHEN and CDR2 SYDVKM.

The CDR3 is CASSGSEGKLFF. The CDR3 DNA reads as TGTGCCAGCAGCGGTTCGGAGGGAAAACTGTTTTTT. The chain links TRBV5-4 to TRBJ1-4; D unclear. The length of the CDR3 is 12 residues. V gave up 4 bases and J gave up 10 bases, with 11 bases separating them. Germline V lookup: CDR1 SGHNT, CDR2 YYREEE (reference sequence).

This clone was picked up a small number of times. This chain links TRBV2 with TRBJ2-5; the match to TRBD1 covers 8 bases. J was trimmed by 4 bases and V by 6 bases; bases with no gene match: 10. The length of the CDR3 is 15 residues. Germline CDR1 reads SNHLY; CDR2 reads FYNNEI. CDR3 DNA: TGTGCCAGCAGAATCCGCCAGGGGGCCCGAGAGACCCAGTACTTC. Its translation: CASRIRQGARETQYF.

This sequence joins TRBV19 and TRBJ1-5; possibly TRBD1 for D (5 bases). Trimming left V 8 bases short and J 4 bases short, with 15 bases between. The CDR3 has 14 residues. Germline values: CDR1 LNHDA, CDR2 SQIVND (reference sequence). The CDR3 nucleotides are TGTGCCAGTGGGGACCGACCCCCAAATCAGCCCCAGCATTTT. It encodes CASGDRPPNQPQHF.

Here the CDR3 reads CASCHQKATGIGTGELFF. CDR3 nucleotides: TGTGCCAGCTGCCACCAGAAGGCGACAGGGATCGGCACCGGGGAGCTGTTTTTT. The chain links TRBV2 to TRBJ2-2; 7 nucleotides align to TRBD1. J was trimmed by 4 bases and V by 8 bases; bases with no gene match: 19. CDR3 size: 18 residues. Germline CDR1 SNHLY, CDR2 FYNNEI.

The V call is TRBV28, the J call TRBJ2-7, with unresolved D. Looked up from germline, CDR1 is MDHEN and CDR2 is SYDVKM. V was shortened by 0 bases and J by 0 bases, with 6 bases between the two germline ends. The CDR3 has 14 residues. The CDR3 region has the DNA TGTGCCAGCAGTTTATGGCGGAGCTCCTACGAGCAGTACTTC. It encodes CASSLWRSSYEQYF.

This clone occurred a few times. This sequence joins TRBV27 and TRBJ2-5; D not certain. The germline gives CDR1 MNHEY, CDR2 SMNVEV (reference sequence). The germline V and J ends were trimmed by 2 bases and 5 bases, with 9 bases remaining between them. This CDR3 is 13 amino acids long. CDR3 loop: CASSLDAVETQYF. For the CDR3, the DNA is TGTGCCAGCAGTTTAGACGCCGTGGAGACCCAGTACTTC.

The rearrangement joins TRBV2 to TRBJ1-5; TRBD1 matches 9 bases. V shed 8 bases and J 4 bases; nucleotides not matched to a gene: 6. Per the germline V gene, CDR1 is SNHLY and CDR2 is FYNNEI. The CDR3 is 14 amino acids. The CDR3 DNA reads TGTGCCAGCGGGGACAGGGAAGGTAATCAGCCCCAGCATTTT. It specifies CASGDREGNQPQHF.

The J gene is TRBJ2-7, the V gene TRBV5-1, with D possibly matching TRBD1 (6 bases). Germline-derived CDR1 and CDR2 are SGHRS and YFSETQ. V was cut by 5 bases and J by 6 bases, with 15 bases left in between. The CDR3 extends over 13 amino acids. CDR3 DNA: TGCGCCAGCAGTTATGGACAGACCAGCGAGCAGTACTTC. Residues: CASSYGQTSEQYF.

This sequence joins TRBV6-4 and TRBJ1-1; weak D call: TRBD1 (5 bases). V lost 4 bases to trimming and J lost 1 base, with 7 bases between them. The CDR3 is 13 residues long. The germline CDR1 and CDR2 sequences are MRHNA and SNTAGT. CDR3 DNA sequence: TGTGCCAGCAGTGGGGGCCGGAACACTGAAGCTTTCTTT. Protein: CASSGGRNTEAFF.

This clone has a single count. This chain uses TRBV5-5 with TRBJ2-7; weak D call: TRBD2 (5 bases). The V gene lost 2 bases and the J gene lost 2 bases, with 8 bases spanning the gap. CDR3 size: 13 residues. Germline CDR1 SGHKS, CDR2 YYEKEE (reference sequence). CDR3 nucleotides: TGTGCCAGCAGCTTTCCCGGGGCCTACGAGCAGTACTTC. Its protein product is CASSFPGAYEQYF.

V and J are TRBV3-1 (or the pseudogene TRBV3-2) and TRBJ1-3; TRBD1 aligns across 10 bases. With 4 bases clipped from V and 4 bases from J, the junction kept 7 bases outside the gene matches. CDR1 is LGHDT, CDR2 YNNKEL, per germline (reference sequence). CDR3 length: 16 amino acids. The CDR3, as DNA: TGTGCCAGCAGCCTCCGGGACAGGGGACCCGGAAACACCATATATTTT. This gives the protein CASSLRDRGPGNTIYF.

The chain recombines TRBV6-5 with TRBJ1-3; D is possibly TRBD1 (5 bases). Trimming cost V 0 bases and J 2 bases, with 11 bases left between them. CDR3 length: 16 amino acids. CDR1 and CDR2 (germline): MNHEY, SVGAGI. CDR3 nucleotide sequence: TGTGCCAGCAGTTACTCGGACATCAATACTGGAAACACCATATATTTT. It is translated as CASSYSDINTGNTIYF.

The chain has TRBV4-2 and TRBJ1-4, with 8 positions matching TRBD1. V lost 1 base, J lost 8 bases, and 6 bases stayed unmatched. The germline gives CDR1 LGHNA, CDR2 YNFKEQ. This CDR3 comprises 15 residues. CDR3 DNA: TGTGCCAGCAGCCAAGGGGGGACAGGAAGGGAAAAACTGTTTTTT. As protein: CASSQGGTGREKLFF.

The CDR3 sequence is CASSDGYEQYF. The CDR3, as DNA: TGTGCCAGCAGTGACGGGTACGAGCAGTACTTC. V usage is TRBV6-4 and J usage is TRBJ2-7; D remains unclear. This CDR3 is 11 amino acids long. V was cut by 2 bases and J by 4 bases, with 3 bases left in between. Germline V gives CDR1 MRHNA, CDR2 SNTAGT.

V is TRBV2 and J is TRBJ2-6; the D call may be TRBD1 or TRBD2 (5 bases each). Germline CDR1 SNHLY, CDR2 FYNNEI. Deletions cut 3 bases from V and 0 bases from J, with 12 bases between. The CDR3 length is 17 residues. CDR3: CASSEGTSISGANVLTF. As DNA, the CDR3 is TGTGCCAGCAGTGAGGGGACGAGCATCTCTGGGGCCAACGTCCTGACTTTC.

This chain uses TRBV7-9 with TRBJ1-1; D remains unclear. Germline loops: CDR1 SEHNR, CDR2 FQNEAQ (reference sequence). The CDR3 totals 13 residues. The V end was cut by 2 bases, the J end by 2 bases, with 6 bases between. The CDR3 protein is CASSLSGNTEAFF. CDR3 nucleotide sequence: TGTGCCAGCAGCTTATCAGGTAACACTGAAGCTTTCTTT. The full variable domain, completed using reference TRBV7-9 and TRBJ1-1, is DTGVSQNPRHKITKRGQNVTFRCDPISEHNRLYWYRQTLGQGPEFLTYFQNEAQLEKSRLLSDRFSAERPKGSFSTLEIQRTEQGDSAMYLCASSLSGNTEAFFGQGTRLTVV.